A single sample gave rise to the 13 T cell receptor beta chains below, sequenced in a study of identical twins. Via MiXCR, TCRdb re-called the 5' RACE reads, giving one row per CDR3 protein. The sample lists some 250,000 distinct CDR3 sequences; approximately 7.1% were seen once. These sequences were also reported in another study, on T cells expressing NK-cell markers.

The sequenced material came from CD8+ T cells sorted from blood. The source of these receptors is a woman in her late teens or twenties in good health.

The chain carries TRBV7-2 and TRBJ2-6, with D possibly being TRBD1 (6 bases). Trimming cost V 4 bases and J 1 base, with 14 bases left between them. Germline V gene sequence: CDR1 SGHTA, CDR2 FQGNSA. The CDR3 length is 17 residues. Here the CDR3 DNA reads TGTGCCAGCAGCTCCTGGGGGCAGCAGTCTGGGGCCAACGTCCTGACTTTC. Translated: CASSSWGQQSGANVLTF.

In its sample, this clonotype was seen a few times. The genes are TRBV20-1 and TRBJ1-1; 8 positions match TRBD1. The V and J ends lost 8 bases and 1 base, in that order; junction bases with no gene match: 3. Germline CDR1 is DFQATT and CDR2 is SNEGSKA (reference sequence). The CDR3 length is 12 residues. This CDR3 is CSSGQGNTEAFF. The CDR3 region has the DNA TGCAGTTCCGGACAGGGGAACACTGAAGCTTTCTTT.

V usage is TRBV14 and J usage is TRBJ2-7; possible D gene TRBD2, 5 bases. Germline V CDR1 and CDR2: SGHDN, FVKESK. The V end was cut by 4 bases, the J end by 7 bases, with 11 bases between. CDR3 size: 12 residues. The CDR3 reads CASSRSRDEQYF. The CDR3 region has the DNA TGTGCCAGCAGCCGATCACGGGATGAGCAGTACTTC.

In its sample, this clonotype was seen many times. This chain uses TRBV5-6 with TRBJ2-1; D is uncertain. Germline lookup yields CDR1 SGHDT and CDR2 YYEEEE. Trimming took off 2 bases at V and 0 bases at J, with 12 bases between the two ends. The CDR3 is made up of 16 amino acids. CDR3 amino acids: CASSLPTNVSYNEQFF. For the CDR3, the DNA is TGTGCCAGCAGCTTACCCACAAATGTCTCCTACAATGAGCAGTTCTTC.

This clonotype was picked up many times. The chain carries TRBV12-3 or TRBV12-4 and TRBJ1-1; D is ambiguous. V was clipped by 3 bases and J by 10 bases, with 12 bases between them. The CDR3 runs to 12 residues. CDR3: CASSFGQERAFF. CDR3 nucleotides: TGTGCCAGCAGTTTCGGCCAGGAAAGAGCTTTCTTT.

This clonotype was observed a handful of times. One end of the junction varies from germline; a read error may be responsible. The chain is built from TRBV12-3 or TRBV12-4 and TRBJ2-1; D is ambiguous. The CDR3 covers 12 residues. CDR3 sequence reads: CASSLSGAVSIF. The CDR3 DNA reads TGTGCCAGCAGTTTAAGTGGCGCCGTTAGTATCTTC.

The rearrangement joins TRBV20-1 to TRBJ2-4, with D tentatively TRBD2 (5 bases). V was clipped by 3 bases and J by 6 bases, with 12 bases between them. The germline gives CDR1 DFQATT, CDR2 SNEGSKA (reference sequence). The CDR3 consists of 13 residues. CDR3 amino acids: CSASVPGRNIQYF. The CDR3 DNA reads as TGCAGTGCTAGCGTCCCTGGGAGAAACATTCAGTACTTC.

This clonotype was counted at least ten times. This rearrangement joins TRBV3-1 to TRBJ1-1, with D hard to call. CDR3 length: 12 amino acids. CDR1 LGHDT and CDR2 YNNKEL come from the germline V gene (reference sequence). The V end was cut by 0 bases, the J end by 7 bases, with 6 bases between. Here the CDR3 DNA reads TGTGCCAGCAGCCAAGAATATCATGAAGCTTTCTTT. The encoded protein is CASSQEYHEAFF.

This chain joins TRBV5-1 and TRBJ2-7; 8 bases match TRBD2. The germline CDR1 and CDR2 sequences are SGHRS and YFSETQ. The CDR3 has 15 amino acids. J lost 0 bases, V lost 3 bases, and 5 bases had no gene match. CDR3 loop: CASSWTGGGSYEQYF. CDR3 bases: TGCGCCAGCAGCTGGACGGGGGGGGGCTCCTACGAGCAGTACTTC.

This clonotype was seen a few times. The chain employs TRBV30 and TRBJ2-7; D gene unclear. The CDR3 length is 11 residues. V was cut by 2 bases and J by 5 bases, with 7 bases left in between. Germline V gives CDR1 GTSNPN, CDR2 SVGIG (reference sequence). CDR3 in amino acids: CAWSPLNEQYF. The CDR3 nucleotides are TGTGCCTGGAGTCCGTTGAACGAGCAGTACTTC.

This rearrangement joins TRBV27 to TRBJ2-7; 9 nucleotides agree with TRBD1. V lost 6 bases to trimming and J lost 9 bases; unmatched junction nucleotides: 9. CDR3 length: 13 residues. Germline-derived CDR1 and CDR2 are MNHEY and SMNVEV (reference sequence). The CDR3 DNA follows: TGTGCCAGCAGCCGAGGGGGGACAGGGTGGCAGTACTTC. Translating gives CASSRGGTGWQYF.

The rearrangement joins TRBV20-1 to TRBJ1-1; no clear D gene. The germline V gene encodes CDR1 DFQATT and CDR2 SNEGSKA (reference sequence). Trimming shortened V by 2 bases and J by 5 bases, and 12 bases separated the two germline ends. This CDR3 has 13 amino acids. The CDR3 is CSARSAEETEAFF. The CDR3 nucleotides read TGCAGTGCTAGATCGGCAGAAGAGACTGAAGCTTTCTTT.

This rearrangement joins TRBV5-1 to TRBJ1-1; D ambiguous. CDR3 length: 13 residues. V lost 4 bases and J lost 7, with 14 bases in between. Germline CDR1 is SGHRS and CDR2 is YFSETQ. This CDR3 is CASSPNGRVEAFF. The CDR3, as DNA: TGCGCCAGCAGCCCCAACGGGAGGGTTGAAGCTTTCTTT.